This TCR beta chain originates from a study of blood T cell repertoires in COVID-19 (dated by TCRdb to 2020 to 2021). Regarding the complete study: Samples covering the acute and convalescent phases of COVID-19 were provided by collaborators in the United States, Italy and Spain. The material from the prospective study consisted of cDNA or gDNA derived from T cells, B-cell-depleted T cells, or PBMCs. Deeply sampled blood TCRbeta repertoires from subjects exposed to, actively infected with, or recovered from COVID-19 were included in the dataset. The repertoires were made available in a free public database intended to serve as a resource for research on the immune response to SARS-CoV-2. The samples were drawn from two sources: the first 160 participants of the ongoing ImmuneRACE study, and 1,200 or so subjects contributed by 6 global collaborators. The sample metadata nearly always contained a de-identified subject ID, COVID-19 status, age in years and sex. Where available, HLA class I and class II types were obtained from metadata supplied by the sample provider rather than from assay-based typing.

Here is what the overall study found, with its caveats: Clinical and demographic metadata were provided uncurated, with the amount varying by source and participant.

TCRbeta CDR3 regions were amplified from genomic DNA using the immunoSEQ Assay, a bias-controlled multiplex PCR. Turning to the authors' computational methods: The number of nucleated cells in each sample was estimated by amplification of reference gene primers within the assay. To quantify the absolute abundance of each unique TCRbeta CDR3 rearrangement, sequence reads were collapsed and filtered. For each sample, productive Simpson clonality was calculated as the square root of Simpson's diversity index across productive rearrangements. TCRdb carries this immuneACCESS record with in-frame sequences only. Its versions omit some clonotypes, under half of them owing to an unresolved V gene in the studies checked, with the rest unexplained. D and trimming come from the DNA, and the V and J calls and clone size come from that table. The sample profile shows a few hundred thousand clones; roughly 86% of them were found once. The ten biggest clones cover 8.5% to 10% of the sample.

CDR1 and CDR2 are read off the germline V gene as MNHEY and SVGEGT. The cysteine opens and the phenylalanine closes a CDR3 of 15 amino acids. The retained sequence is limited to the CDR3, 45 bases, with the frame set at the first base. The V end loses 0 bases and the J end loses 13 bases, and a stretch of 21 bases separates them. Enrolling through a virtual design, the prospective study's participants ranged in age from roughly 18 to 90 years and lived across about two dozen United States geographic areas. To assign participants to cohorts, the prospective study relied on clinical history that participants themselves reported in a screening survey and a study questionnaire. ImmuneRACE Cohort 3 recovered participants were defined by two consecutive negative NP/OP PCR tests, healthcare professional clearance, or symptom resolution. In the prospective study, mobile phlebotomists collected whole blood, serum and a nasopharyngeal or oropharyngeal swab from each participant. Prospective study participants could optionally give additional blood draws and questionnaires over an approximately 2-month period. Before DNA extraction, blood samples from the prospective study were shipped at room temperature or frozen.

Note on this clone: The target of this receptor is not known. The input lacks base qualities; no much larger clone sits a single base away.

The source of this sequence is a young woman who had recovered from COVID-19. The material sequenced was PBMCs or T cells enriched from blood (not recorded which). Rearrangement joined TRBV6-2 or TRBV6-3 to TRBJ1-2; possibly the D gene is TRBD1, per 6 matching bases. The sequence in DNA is TGTGCCAGCAGTTACTCTTGGACAGACCCCAAGGGGTGCACCTTC. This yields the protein CASSYSWTDPKGCTF.